The rows below give T cell receptor beta chains drawn from one sample of a study of T cells in Graves' hyperthyroidism and ophthalmopathy. TCRdb independently ran MiXCR on the multiplex PCR reads; one entry per CDR3 protein. The table shows 550,000 to 700,000 distinct CDR3 sequences, with roughly 46% occurring only once. Sequencing used peripheral blood or thyroid tissue (not recorded which). Source of these receptors: an adult woman with Graves' disease, either hyperthyroidism or ophthalmopathy (not recorded which). The CDR3 runs from the conserved cysteine through the conserved F or W. The D gene is left open where the match is weak. A clone size is listed for some rows: how often the clone was seen (once, few, many), or a class if it is expanded.

TRBV15	NA	TRBJ1-5	13	NA	CATTDDPNQPQHF	TGTGCCACGACGGATGACCCCAATCAGCCCCAGCATTTT
TRBV13	NA	TRBJ1-1	15	NA	CASSSPSGADTEAFF	TGTGCCAGCAGCTCACCTTCAGGGGCCGACACTGAAGCTTTCTTT
TRBV5-1	NA	TRBJ2-6	15	many	CASSLERSGANVLTF	TGCGCCAGCAGCTTGGAAAGATCTGGGGCCAACGTCCTGACTTTC
TRBV5-1	TRBD2	TRBJ2-7	15	NA	CASSPESGRFYEQYF	TGCGCCAGCAGCCCTGAAAGCGGGAGATTCTACGAGCAGTACTTC
TRBV7-2	NA	TRBJ1-5	15	many	CASSLASGAGQPQHF	TGTGCCAGCAGCTTAGCGTCGGGGGCGGGTCAGCCCCAGCATTTT
TRBV20-1	NA	TRBJ1-2	14	NA	CSAAGAGTNYGYTF	TGCAGTGCTGCCGGGGCAGGAACGAACTATGGCTACACCTTC
TRBV29-1	NA	TRBJ2-6	15	NA	CSVVTALSGANVLTF	TGCAGCGTTGTAACAGCGCTCTCTGGGGCCAACGTCCTGACTTTC
TRBV9	NA	TRBJ2-7	15	NA	CASSVGERRAYEQYF	TGTGCCAGCAGCGTTGGAGAAAGGAGGGCTTACGAGCAGTACTTC
TRBV7-3	NA	TRBJ1-1	13	many	CASSPGVSAEAFF	TGTGCCAGCAGTCCAGGGGTAAGCGCTGAAGCTTTCTTT
TRBV4-1	NA	TRBJ1-2	15	many	CASSQDLGVGYGYTF	TGCGCCAGCAGCCAAGATCTGGGGGTCGGGTATGGCTACACCTTC
TRBV19	NA	TRBJ1-5	13	NA	CASSIGAAQPQHF	TGTGCCAGTAGTATAGGGGCGGCTCAGCCCCAGCATTTT
TRBV2	NA	TRBJ1-5	15	NA	CAISPHTQPGQPQHF	TGTGCCATATCCCCCCATACACAACCGGGGCAGCCCCAGCATTTT
TRBV2	TRBD1	TRBJ1-4	12	NA	CASGARTGWLFF	TGTGCCAGCGGGGCGAGGACAGGGTGGCTGTTTTTT
TRBV12-3/TRBV12-4	TRBD1	TRBJ1-1	14	NA	CAGRWTGMDTEAFF	TGTGCCGGCAGATGGACAGGGATGGACACTGAAGCTTTCTTT
TRBV9	NA	TRBJ2-7	15	NA	CASSAGQTGVYEQYF	TGTGCCAGCAGCGCCGGCCAGACGGGAGTCTACGAGCAGTACTTC
TRBV7-7	TRBD1	TRBJ2-7	14	NA	CASSPDRVSDEQYF	TGTGCTAGCAGCCCAGACAGGGTGAGCGACGAGCAGTACTTC
TRBV27	TRBD1	TRBJ1-5	13	many	CASRSTGGQPQHF	TGTGCCAGCAGGTCCACAGGGGGACAGCCCCAGCATTTT
TRBV7-2	TRBD1	TRBJ2-5	15	few	CASSHLQGGQETQYF	TGCGCCAGCAGCCACCTACAGGGGGGCCAAGAGACCCAGTACTTC
TRBV10-3	TRBD1	TRBJ1-2	13	NA	CAIANRGVEGYTF	TGTGCCATTGCCAACAGGGGAGTGGAAGGCTACACCTTC
TRBV7-9	NA	TRBJ2-7	15	many	CASSPWTTGDYEQYF	TGTGCCAGCAGCCCCTGGACTACAGGGGACTACGAGCAGTACTTC
TRBV6-5	NA	TRBJ2-5	15	many	CASRMGVDVIETQYF	TGTGCCAGCAGAATGGGGGTGGATGTGATAGAGACCCAGTACTTC
TRBV29-1	NA	TRBJ1-1	13	few	CSVGAQMNTEAFF	TGCAGCGTTGGGGCACAAATGAACACTGAAGCTTTCTTT
TRBV5-1	NA	TRBJ2-7	15	NA	CASTKSGEYSYEQYF	TGCGCCAGCACCAAGTCTGGGGAATACTCCTACGAGCAGTACTTC
TRBV2	NA	TRBJ1-2	10	few	CASSENGYTF	TGTGCCAGCAGTGAAAACGGCTACACCTTC
TRBV5-1	TRBD1	TRBJ2-2	16	NA	CASSAGTAGYTGELFF	TGCGCCAGCAGCGCCGGGACAGCCGGCTACACCGGGGAGCTGTTTTTT
TRBV4-1	NA	TRBJ1-5	16	many	CASSQDGRSTYQPQHF	TGCGCCAGCAGCCAAGATGGCAGGTCGACATATCAGCCCCAGCATTTT
TRBV13	TRBD1	TRBJ1-1	12	NA	CASSRGTGKAFF	TGTGCCAGCAGCCGGGGGACAGGGAAAGCTTTCTTT
TRBV7-9	TRBD1	TRBJ2-5	13	NA	CASRWNRGETQYF	TGTGCCAGCAGATGGAACAGGGGAGAGACCCAGTACTTC
TRBV6-6	NA	TRBJ1-5	14	many	CASSYPRGVQPQHF	TGTGCCAGCAGTTACCCTCGGGGGGTCCAGCCCCAGCATTTT
TRBV2	NA	TRBJ1-5	16	many	CASSGQGSYSNQPQHF	TGTGCCAGCAGTGGGCAGGGCTCTTATAGCAATCAGCCCCAGCATTTT
TRBV10-3	TRBD1	TRBJ1-3	17	NA	CAISESGQGAGGNTIYF	TGTGCCATCAGTGAGTCTGGACAGGGGGCCGGAGGAAACACCATATATTTT
TRBV28	TRBD2	TRBJ2-7	16	NA	CASRPPLAGGFNEQYF	TGTGCCAGCAGACCACCCTTAGCGGGAGGGTTCAACGAGCAGTACTTC
TRBV28	NA	TRBJ1-6	17	NA	CASSLPRTGAGNSPLHF	TGTGCCAGCAGTTTACCGAGGACCGGGGCGGGCAATTCACCCCTCCACTTT
TRBV30	NA	TRBJ1-5	14	NA	CAWTEVGLNQPQHF	TGTGCCTGGACGGAGGTGGGCCTCAATCAGCCCCAGCATTTT
TRBV2	TRBD1	TRBJ2-5	14	NA	CASSYTGGGETQYF	TGTGCCAGCAGTTATACAGGGGGCGGGGAGACCCAGTACTTC
TRBV24-1	TRBD1	TRBJ2-5	14	NA	CAASISGTGETQYF	TGTGCCGCCAGTATATCCGGGACAGGGGAGACCCAGTACTTC
TRBV4-1	NA	TRBJ2-5	16	many	CASSSWGVARGETQYF	TGCGCCAGCAGCTCCTGGGGGGTAGCGCGGGGAGAGACCCAGTACTTC
TRBV10-1	TRBD2	TRBJ2-5	14	NA	CASSEAGGPETQYF	TGCGCCAGCAGTGAGGCGGGAGGGCCTGAGACCCAGTACTTC
TRBV19	NA	TRBJ1-1	15	NA	CASSMRRQVNTEAFF	TGTGCCAGTAGTATGCGAAGACAGGTGAACACTGAAGCTTTCTTT
TRBV19	NA	TRBJ1-5	14	many	CASSISLGGQPQHF	TGTGCCAGTAGTATAAGTCTCGGGGGTCAGCCCCAGCATTTT
TRBV3-1	NA	TRBJ1-5	15	NA	CASSQGIDVQWPQHF	TGTGCCAGCAGCCAAGGGATTGACGTCCAGTGGCCCCAGCATTTT